A single T cell receptor beta chain is shown here with its context. The sample originates from a study of blood T cell repertoires in COVID-19. Repertoires were generated with immunoSEQ multiplex PCR, while TCRdb's copy carries only in-frame clones and drops some. The sample yields 140,000 or so clones, roughly 83% seen once. All enrollees were about 18 to 100 years old and from some 24 US areas. Participants were placed into cohorts based on the clinical history they reported. Sequencing was carried out using PBMCs or T cells enriched from blood (not recorded which). This TCR was recovered from a man aged 45-60 years who had recovered from COVID-19.

The CDR3 is CSVVSGMNEQFF. The DNA for the CDR3 is TGCAGCGTTGTATCCGGTATGAATGAGCAGTTCTTC. The chain uses TRBV29-1 and TRBJ2-1, with D uncertain. Between the trimmed V and J ends, which lost 4 bases and 7 bases, there was a span of 11 bases. Looked up from germline, CDR1 is SQVTM and CDR2 is ANQGSEA. The CDR3 is 12 amino acids.